These T cell receptor beta chains were read from a single sample in a study of Ad26.COV2.S vaccination and SARS-CoV-2 variants. This table comes from immunoSEQ multiplex PCR, and its TCRdb copy is limited to in-frame clones, with some not included. In the table there are 380,000 or so clones, 80% to 90% of which are singletons. The sequenced sample was peripheral blood, obtained in a trial of Ad26.COV2.S vaccine versus placebo. Every receptor here comes from a person aged 18-65 years who received the Ad26.COV2.S COVID-19 vaccine or a placebo. CDR3s leave out the opening cysteine and the closing phenylalanine or tryptophan.

j_call: TRBJ2-7; v_call: TRBV5-1; cdr3_aa: ASSLEGVHYEQY
j_call: TRBJ1-4; v_call: TRBV5-1; cdr3_aa: ASRRTGTASEKLF
j_call: TRBJ2-1; v_call: TRBV12-3/TRBV12-4; cdr3_aa: ASSPTSFNEQF
j_call: TRBJ2-1; v_call: TRBV5-1; cdr3_aa: ASSLVVTSASGSYNEQF
j_call: TRBJ2-1; v_call: TRBV2; cdr3_aa: ASNAWVKNEQF
j_call: TRBJ2-7; v_call: TRBV5-1; cdr3_aa: ASSLAGQAYEQY
j_call: TRBJ2-7; v_call: TRBV7-6; cdr3_aa: ASSRGTGGYEQY
j_call: TRBJ2-7; v_call: TRBV5-6; cdr3_aa: ASSYSQFEQY
j_call: TRBJ2-7; v_call: TRBV19; cdr3_aa: ASSVGGSNEQY
j_call: TRBJ2-5; v_call: TRBV4-1; cdr3_aa: ASSQALASGPQETQY
j_call: TRBJ1-6; v_call: TRBV15; cdr3_aa: ATSREAKGNSPLH
j_call: TRBJ2-1; v_call: TRBV5-1; cdr3_aa: ASSLSLNNEQF
j_call: TRBJ2-3; v_call: TRBV6-5; cdr3_aa: ASSYLAGASTDTQY
j_call: TRBJ2-2; v_call: TRBV18; cdr3_aa: ASSPSGELF
j_call: TRBJ1-3; v_call: TRBV5-1; cdr3_aa: ASSFAAGNTIY
j_call: TRBJ1-2; v_call: TRBV18; cdr3_aa: ASSPDRGYGYT
j_call: TRBJ2-7; v_call: TRBV18; cdr3_aa: ASSPVDRGYEQY
j_call: TRBJ2-1; v_call: TRBV7-2; cdr3_aa: ASSLALGAVNEQF
j_call: TRBJ1-1; v_call: TRBV20-1; cdr3_aa: RGVGGTEAF
j_call: TRBJ2-3; v_call: TRBV6-5; cdr3_aa: ASFGRFYQTQY
j_call: TRBJ1-5; v_call: TRBV24-1; cdr3_aa: ATSEQGLGNQPQH
j_call: TRBJ1-1; v_call: TRBV5-1; cdr3_aa: ASSTQGLPEAF
j_call: TRBJ2-7; v_call: TRBV4-3; cdr3_aa: ASSQPGYVEQY
j_call: TRBJ1-1; v_call: TRBV18; cdr3_aa: ASSTGGGRNTEAF
j_call: TRBJ1-1; v_call: TRBV11-1; cdr3_aa: ASSLAFDRMNTEAF
j_call: TRBJ1-3; v_call: TRBV12-3/TRBV12-4; cdr3_aa: ASRSSGNTIY
j_call: TRBJ1-2; v_call: TRBV20-1; cdr3_aa: SAGTDYGYT
j_call: TRBJ2-1; v_call: TRBV2; cdr3_aa: ASVPGLAYNEQF
j_call: TRBJ1-1; v_call: TRBV13; cdr3_aa: ASSLWTGVNTEAF
j_call: TRBJ1-4; v_call: TRBV5-6; cdr3_aa: ASSLGQATNEKLF
j_call: TRBJ1-2; v_call: TRBV7-9; cdr3_aa: ASSLFDVDYGYT